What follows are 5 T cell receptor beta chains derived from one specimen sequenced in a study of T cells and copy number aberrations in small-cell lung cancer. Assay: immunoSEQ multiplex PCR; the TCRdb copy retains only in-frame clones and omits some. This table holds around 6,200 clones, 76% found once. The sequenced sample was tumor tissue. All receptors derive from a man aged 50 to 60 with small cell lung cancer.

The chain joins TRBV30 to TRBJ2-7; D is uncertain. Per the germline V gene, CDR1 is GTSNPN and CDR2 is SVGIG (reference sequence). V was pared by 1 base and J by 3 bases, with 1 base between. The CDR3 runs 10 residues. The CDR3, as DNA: TGTGCCTGGAGTGACTACGAGCAGTACTTC. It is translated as CAWSDYEQYF.

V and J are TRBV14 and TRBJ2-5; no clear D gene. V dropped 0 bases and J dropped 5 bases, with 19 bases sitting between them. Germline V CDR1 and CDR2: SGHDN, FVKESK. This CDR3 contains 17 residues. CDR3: CASSQDLASSSLETQYF. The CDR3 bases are TGTGCCAGCAGCCAAGATCTTGCGTCATCCTCGTTGGAGACCCAGTACTTC.

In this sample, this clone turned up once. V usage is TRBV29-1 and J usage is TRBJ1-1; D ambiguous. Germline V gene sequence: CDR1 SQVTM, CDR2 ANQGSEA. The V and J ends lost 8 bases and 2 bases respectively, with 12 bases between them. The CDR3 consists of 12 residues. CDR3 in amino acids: CSLKKTNTEAFF. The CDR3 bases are TGCAGCCTTAAGAAGACCAACACTGAAGCTTTCTTT. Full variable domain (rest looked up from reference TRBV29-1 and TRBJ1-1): SAVISQKPSRDICQRGTSLTIQCQVDSQVTMMFWYRQQPGQSLTLIATANQGSEATYESGFVIDKFPISRPNLTFSTLTVSNMSPEDSSIYLCSLKKTNTEAFFGQGTRLTVV.

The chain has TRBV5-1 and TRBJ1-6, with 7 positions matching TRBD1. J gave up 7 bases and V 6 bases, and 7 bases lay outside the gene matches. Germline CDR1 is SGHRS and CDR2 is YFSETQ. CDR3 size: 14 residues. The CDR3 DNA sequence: TGCGCCAGCACTCCCGGGGACAGAAATTCACCCCTCCACTTT. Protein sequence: CASTPGDRNSPLHF.

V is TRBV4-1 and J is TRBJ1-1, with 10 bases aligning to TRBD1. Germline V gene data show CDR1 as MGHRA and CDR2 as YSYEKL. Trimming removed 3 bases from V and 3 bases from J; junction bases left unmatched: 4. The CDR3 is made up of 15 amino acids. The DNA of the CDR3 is TGCGCCAGCAGCCATTCCGGGACAGGGGACACTGAAGCTTTCTTT. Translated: CASSHSGTGDTEAFF.